This TCR beta chain is from a study of shared clonotypes between healthy human individuals. Overall study context: The plates for each donor numbered three CD4 naive, three CD4 memory, two CD8 naive and one CD8 memory.

As to this clone: Its antigen remains unknown.

Measured with immunoSEQ multiplex PCR; TCRdb has only the in-frame clones, and not every one. The sample holds 2 million to 2.5 million clones, 93% seen once. Germline V gene data show CDR1 as MNHNY and CDR2 as SVGAGI (reference sequence). This CDR3 region has 15 residues. V dropped 2 bases and J dropped 0 bases, with 7 bases sitting between them. Study-wide results and limits: Generation probability values for non-shared clonotypes were lower than those for clonotypes shared by all four donors. Represented genetic and exposure-history diversity was restricted by having few donors. Across a handful of donors, naive CD4 shared 5% to 6%, naive CD8 around 3.5%, memory CD4 roughly 2.4%, memory CD8 under 0.5%.

The sequence derives from a young man in good health. Some clones in this sample may be carry-over from other donors' samples. The material sequenced was naive CD4+ T cells from PBMCs. Subset reported: CD45RA+ positively selected. The gene calls are TRBV6-6 and TRBJ1-4; unclear D gene. Here the CDR3 DNA reads TGTGCCAGCAGTTACCCGATTCCAACTAATGAAAAACTGTTTTTT. Protein sequence: CASSYPIPTNEKLFF.